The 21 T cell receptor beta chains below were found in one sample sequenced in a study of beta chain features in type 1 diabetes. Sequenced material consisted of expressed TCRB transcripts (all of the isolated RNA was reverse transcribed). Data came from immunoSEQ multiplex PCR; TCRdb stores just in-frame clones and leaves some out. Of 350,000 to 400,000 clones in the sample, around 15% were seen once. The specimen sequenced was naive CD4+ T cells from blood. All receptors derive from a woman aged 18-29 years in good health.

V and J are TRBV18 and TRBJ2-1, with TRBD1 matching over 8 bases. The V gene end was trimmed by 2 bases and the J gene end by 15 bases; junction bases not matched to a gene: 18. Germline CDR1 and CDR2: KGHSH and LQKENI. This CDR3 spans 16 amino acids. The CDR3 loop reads CASSPYSETGDARRFF. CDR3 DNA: TGTGCCAGCTCACCATACTCTGAGACAGGGGACGCACGGAGGTTCTTC.

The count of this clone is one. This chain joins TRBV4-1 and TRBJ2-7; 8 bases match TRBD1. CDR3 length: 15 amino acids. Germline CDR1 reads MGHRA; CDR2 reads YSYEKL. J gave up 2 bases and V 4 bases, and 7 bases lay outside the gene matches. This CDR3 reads CASSLGGQVTYEQYF. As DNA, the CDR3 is TGCGCCAGCAGCCTCGGGGGACAGGTAACCTACGAGCAGTACTTC.

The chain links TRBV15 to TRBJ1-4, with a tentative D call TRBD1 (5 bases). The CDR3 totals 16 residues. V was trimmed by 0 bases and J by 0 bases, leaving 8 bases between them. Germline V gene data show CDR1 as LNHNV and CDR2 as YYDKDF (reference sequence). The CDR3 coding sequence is TGTGCCACCAGCAGAGATCCGGGGGCAACTAATGAAAAACTGTTTTTT. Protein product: CATSRDPGATNEKLFF.

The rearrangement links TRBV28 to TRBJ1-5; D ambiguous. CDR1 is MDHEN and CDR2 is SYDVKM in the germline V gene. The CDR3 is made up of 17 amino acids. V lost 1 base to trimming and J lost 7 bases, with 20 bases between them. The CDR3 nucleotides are TGTGCCAGCAGTTTATTAAGCATAACTGTTCGTGAACAGCCCCAGCATTTT. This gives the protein CASSLLSITVREQPQHF.

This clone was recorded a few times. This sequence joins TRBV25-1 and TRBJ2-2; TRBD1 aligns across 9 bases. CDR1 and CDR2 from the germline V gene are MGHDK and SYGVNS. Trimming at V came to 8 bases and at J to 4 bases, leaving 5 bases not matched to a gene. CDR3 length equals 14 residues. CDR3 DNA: TGTGCCAGCCGGGACAGGGAGAGCACCGGGGAGCTGTTTTTT. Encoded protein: CASRDRESTGELFF.

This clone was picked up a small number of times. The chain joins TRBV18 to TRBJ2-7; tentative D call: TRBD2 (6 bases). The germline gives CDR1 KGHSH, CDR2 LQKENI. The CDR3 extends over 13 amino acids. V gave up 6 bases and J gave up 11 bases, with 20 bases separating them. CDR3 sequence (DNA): TGTGCCAGCTCCCCTTCTTCATCGGGGGTCAAGTACTTC. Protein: CASSPSSSGVKYF.

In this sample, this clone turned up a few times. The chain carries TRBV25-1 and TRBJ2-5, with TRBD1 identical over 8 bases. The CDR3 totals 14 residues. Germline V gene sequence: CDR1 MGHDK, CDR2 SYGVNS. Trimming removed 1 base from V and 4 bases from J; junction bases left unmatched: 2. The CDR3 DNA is TGTGCCAGCAGTGAATTGGGACAGGTAGAGACCCAGTACTTC. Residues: CASSELGQVETQYF.

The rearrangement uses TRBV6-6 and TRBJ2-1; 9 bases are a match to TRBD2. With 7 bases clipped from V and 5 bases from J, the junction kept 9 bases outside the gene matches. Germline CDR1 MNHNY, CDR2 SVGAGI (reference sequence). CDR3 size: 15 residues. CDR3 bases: TGTGCCAGCACCGACTGGACTAGCGCAAACAATGAGCAGTTCTTC. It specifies CASTDWTSANNEQFF.

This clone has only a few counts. The CDR3 DNA reads TGTGCCAGCCTTGCCACAGGGGCAGCTTTCTTT. Translation: CASLATGAAFF. This chain uses TRBV2 with TRBJ1-1; TRBD1 agrees at 7 bases. CDR3 length: 11 residues. The J segment lost 10 bases and the V segment lost 8 bases, leaving 7 bases of the junction unmatched. The germline V gene encodes CDR1 SNHLY and CDR2 FYNNEI. Together with reference TRBV2 and TRBJ1-1, the CDR3 gives the full variable domain: EPEVTQTPSHQVTQMGQEVILRCVPISNHLYFYWYRQILGQKVEFLVSFYNNEISEKSEIFDDQFSVERPDGSNFTLKIRSTKLEDSAMYFCASLATGAAFFGQGTRLTVV.

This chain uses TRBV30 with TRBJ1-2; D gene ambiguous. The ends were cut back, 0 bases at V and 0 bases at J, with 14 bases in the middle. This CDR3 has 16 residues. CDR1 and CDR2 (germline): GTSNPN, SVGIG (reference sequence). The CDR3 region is CAWSVGSARANYGYTF. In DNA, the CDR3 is TGTGCCTGGAGTGTTGGGTCCGCGAGGGCTAACTATGGCTACACCTTC.

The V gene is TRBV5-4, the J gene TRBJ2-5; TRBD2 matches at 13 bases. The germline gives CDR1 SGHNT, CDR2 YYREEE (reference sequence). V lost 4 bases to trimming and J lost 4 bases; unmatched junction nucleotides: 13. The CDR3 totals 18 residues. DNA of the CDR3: TGTGCCAGCAGCGGCCTTACTAGCGGGAGGGTTTCGGGAGAGACCCAGTACTTC. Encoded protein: CASSGLTSGRVSGETQYF.

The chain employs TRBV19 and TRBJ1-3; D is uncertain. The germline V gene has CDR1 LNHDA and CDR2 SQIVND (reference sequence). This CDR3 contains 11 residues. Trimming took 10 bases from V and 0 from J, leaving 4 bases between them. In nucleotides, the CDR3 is TGTGCCACCTACTCTGGAAACACCATATATTTT. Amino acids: CATYSGNTIYF.

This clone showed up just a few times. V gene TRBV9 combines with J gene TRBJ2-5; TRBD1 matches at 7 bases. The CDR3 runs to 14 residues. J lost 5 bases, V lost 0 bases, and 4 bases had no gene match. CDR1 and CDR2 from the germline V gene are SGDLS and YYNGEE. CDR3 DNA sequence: TGTGCCAGCAGCGTAGAACAGGGGCCGGAGACCCAGTACTTC. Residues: CASSVEQGPETQYF.

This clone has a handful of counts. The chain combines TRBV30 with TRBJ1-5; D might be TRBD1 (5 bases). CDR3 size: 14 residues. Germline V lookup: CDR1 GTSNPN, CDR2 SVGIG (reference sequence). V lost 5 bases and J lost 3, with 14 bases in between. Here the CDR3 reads CAWAQGSNNQPQHF. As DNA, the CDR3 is TGTGCCTGGGCCCAGGGATCCAACAATCAGCCCCAGCATTTT. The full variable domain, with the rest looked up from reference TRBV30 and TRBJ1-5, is SQTIHQWPATLVQPVGSPLSLECTVEGTSNPNLYWYRQAAGRGLQLLFYSVGIGQISSEVPQNLSASRPQDRQFILSSKKLLLSDSGFYLCAWAQGSNNQPQHFGDGTRLSIL.

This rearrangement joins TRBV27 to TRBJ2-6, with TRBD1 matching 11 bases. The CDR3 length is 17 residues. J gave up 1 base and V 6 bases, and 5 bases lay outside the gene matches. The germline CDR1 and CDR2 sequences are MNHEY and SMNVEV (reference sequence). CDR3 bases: TGTGCCAGCAGCGGACAGGGGGCTACTTCTGGGGCCAACGTCCTGACTTTC. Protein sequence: CASSGQGATSGANVLTF.

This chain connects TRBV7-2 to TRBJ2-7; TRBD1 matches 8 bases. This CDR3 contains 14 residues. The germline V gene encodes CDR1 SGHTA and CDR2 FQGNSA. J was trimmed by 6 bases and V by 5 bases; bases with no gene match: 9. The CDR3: CASSPDRGRPEQYF. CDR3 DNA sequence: TGTGCCAGCAGCCCCGACAGGGGTCGCCCCGAGCAGTACTTC.

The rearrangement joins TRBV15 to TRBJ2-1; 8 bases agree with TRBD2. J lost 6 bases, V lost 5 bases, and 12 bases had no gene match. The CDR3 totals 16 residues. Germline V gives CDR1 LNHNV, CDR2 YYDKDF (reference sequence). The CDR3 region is CATSQGRLALSNEQFF. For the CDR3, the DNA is TGTGCCACCAGCCAGGGGAGACTAGCGCTAAGCAATGAGCAGTTCTTC.

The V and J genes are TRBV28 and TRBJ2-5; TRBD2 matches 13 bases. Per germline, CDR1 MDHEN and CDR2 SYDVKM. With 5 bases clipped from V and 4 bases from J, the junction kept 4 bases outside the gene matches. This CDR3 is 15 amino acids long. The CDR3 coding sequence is TGTGCCAGCAGTCTCGGACTAGCGGGAGTAGAGACCCAGTACTTC. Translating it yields CASSLGLAGVETQYF.

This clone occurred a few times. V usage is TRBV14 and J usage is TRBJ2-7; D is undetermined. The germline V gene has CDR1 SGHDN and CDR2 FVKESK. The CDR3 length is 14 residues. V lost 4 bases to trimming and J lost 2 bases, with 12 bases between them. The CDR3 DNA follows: TGTGCCAGCAGCCCGGTCAGGCCAGCCTACGAGCAGTACTTC. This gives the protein CASSPVRPAYEQYF.

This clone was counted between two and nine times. The CDR3, as DNA: TGCAGCGTTGAAAGACTAGCGGGATACGAGCAGTACTTC. Its translation is CSVERLAGYEQYF. J is TRBJ2-7 and V is TRBV29-1; 11 nucleotides match TRBD2. Germline-derived CDR1 and CDR2 are SQVTM and ANQGSEA. This CDR3 is built from 13 residues. J gave up 4 bases and V 2 bases, and 1 base lay outside the gene matches.

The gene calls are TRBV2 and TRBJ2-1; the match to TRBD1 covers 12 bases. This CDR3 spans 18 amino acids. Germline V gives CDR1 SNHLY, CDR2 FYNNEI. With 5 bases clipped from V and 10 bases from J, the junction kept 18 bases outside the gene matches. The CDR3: CASSSTKIRDRGQAEQFF. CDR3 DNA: TGTGCCAGCAGTTCTACGAAGATCCGGGACAGGGGGCAGGCGGAGCAGTTCTTC. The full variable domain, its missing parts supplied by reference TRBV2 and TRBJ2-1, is EPEVTQTPSHQVTQMGQEVILRCVPISNHLYFYWYRQILGQKVEFLVSFYNNEISEKSEIFDDQFSVERPDGSNFTLKIRSTKLEDSAMYFCASSSTKIRDRGQAEQFFGPGTRLTVL.